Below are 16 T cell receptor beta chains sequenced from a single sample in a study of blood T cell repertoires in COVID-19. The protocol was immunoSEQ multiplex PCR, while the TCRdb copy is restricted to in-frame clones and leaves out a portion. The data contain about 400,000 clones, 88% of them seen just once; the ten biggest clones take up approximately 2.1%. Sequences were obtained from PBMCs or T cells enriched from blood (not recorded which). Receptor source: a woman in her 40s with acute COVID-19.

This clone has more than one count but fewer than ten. The CDR3 nucleotides read TGCAGCGTTGAGGGGACAGGGGGGCACACAGATACGCAGTATTTT. This encodes CSVEGTGGHTDTQYF. The chain links TRBV29-1 to TRBJ2-3; 11 bases are shared with TRBD1. The CDR3 sequence is 15 residues long. V shed 3 bases and J 2 bases; nucleotides not matched to a gene: 4. The V gene's germline CDR1 is SQVTM and CDR2 ANQGSEA.

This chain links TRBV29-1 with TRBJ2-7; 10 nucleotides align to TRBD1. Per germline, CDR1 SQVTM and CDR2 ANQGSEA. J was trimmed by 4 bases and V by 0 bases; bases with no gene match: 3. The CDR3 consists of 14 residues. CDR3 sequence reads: CSVEDRDRGYEQYF. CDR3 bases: TGCAGCGTTGAAGATCGGGACAGGGGATACGAGCAGTACTTC.

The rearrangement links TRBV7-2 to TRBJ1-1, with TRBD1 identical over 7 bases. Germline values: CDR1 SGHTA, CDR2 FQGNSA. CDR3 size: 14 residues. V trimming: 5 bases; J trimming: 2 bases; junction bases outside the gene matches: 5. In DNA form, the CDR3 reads TGTGCCAGCAGCGCCCGGGACAGCAACACTGAAGCTTTCTTT. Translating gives CASSARDSNTEAFF.

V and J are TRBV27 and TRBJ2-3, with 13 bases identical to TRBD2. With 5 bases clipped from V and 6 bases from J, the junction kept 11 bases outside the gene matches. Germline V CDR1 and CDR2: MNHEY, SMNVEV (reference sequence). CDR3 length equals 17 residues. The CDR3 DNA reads TGTGCCAGCAGTCTAAGACTAGCGGGGGGCTTTGGGGATACGCAGTATTTT. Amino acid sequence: CASSLRLAGGFGDTQYF.

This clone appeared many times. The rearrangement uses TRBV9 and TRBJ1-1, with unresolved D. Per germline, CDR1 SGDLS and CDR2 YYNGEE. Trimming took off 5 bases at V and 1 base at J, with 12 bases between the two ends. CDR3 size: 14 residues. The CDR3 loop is CASSSQAANTEAFF. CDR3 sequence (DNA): TGTGCCAGCAGTTCGCAGGCAGCGAACACTGAAGCTTTCTTT.

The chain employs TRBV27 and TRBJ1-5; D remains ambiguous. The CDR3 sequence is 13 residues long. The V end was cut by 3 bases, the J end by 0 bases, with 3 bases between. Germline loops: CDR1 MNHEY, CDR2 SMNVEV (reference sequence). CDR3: CASSFSSNQPQHF. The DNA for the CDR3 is TGTGCCAGCAGTTTTAGTAGCAATCAGCCCCAGCATTTT.

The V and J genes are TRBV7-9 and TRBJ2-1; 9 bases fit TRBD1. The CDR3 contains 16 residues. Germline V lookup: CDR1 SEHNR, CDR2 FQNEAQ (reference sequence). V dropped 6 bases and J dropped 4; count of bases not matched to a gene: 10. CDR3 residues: CASSSTGTGTYNEQFF. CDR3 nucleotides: TGTGCCAGCAGTTCGACCGGGACAGGGACTTACAATGAGCAGTTCTTC.

The DNA of the CDR3 is TGTGCCAGCATCGTCGGGAGGGGACTCCTCTATGGCTACACCTTC. Its protein product is CASIVGRGLLYGYTF. The chain recombines TRBV5-6 with TRBJ1-2; tentatively, D is TRBD1 (5 bases). Germline CDR1 SGHDT, CDR2 YYEEEE. This CDR3 has 15 residues. Trimming left V 6 bases short and J 4 bases short, with 19 bases between. Together with reference TRBV5-6 and TRBJ1-2, the CDR3 gives the full variable domain: DAGVTQSPTHLIKTRGQQVTLRCSPKSGHDTVSWYQQALGQGPQFIFQYYEEEERQRGNFPDRFSGHQFPNYSSELNVNALLLGDSALYLCASIVGRGLLYGYTFGSGTRLTVV.

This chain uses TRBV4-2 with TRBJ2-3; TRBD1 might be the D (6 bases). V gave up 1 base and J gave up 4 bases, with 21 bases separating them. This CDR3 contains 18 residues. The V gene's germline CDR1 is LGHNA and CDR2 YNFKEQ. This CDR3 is CASSQAPRGWPGADTQYF. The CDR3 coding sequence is TGTGCCAGCAGCCAAGCCCCGAGGGGGTGGCCAGGTGCAGATACGCAGTATTTT.

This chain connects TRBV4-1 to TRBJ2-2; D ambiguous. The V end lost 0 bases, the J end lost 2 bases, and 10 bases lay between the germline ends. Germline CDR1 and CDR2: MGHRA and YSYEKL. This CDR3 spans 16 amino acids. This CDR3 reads CASSQDPGRNTGELFF. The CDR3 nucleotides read TGCGCCAGCAGCCAAGATCCTGGCAGAAACACCGGGGAGCTGTTTTTT.

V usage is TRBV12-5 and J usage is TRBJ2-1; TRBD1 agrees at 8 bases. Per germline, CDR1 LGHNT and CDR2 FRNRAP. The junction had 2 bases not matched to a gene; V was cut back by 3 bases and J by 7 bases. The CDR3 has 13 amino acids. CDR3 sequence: CASGLGQGNEQFF. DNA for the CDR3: TGTGCTAGTGGTTTAGGACAGGGTAATGAGCAGTTCTTC.

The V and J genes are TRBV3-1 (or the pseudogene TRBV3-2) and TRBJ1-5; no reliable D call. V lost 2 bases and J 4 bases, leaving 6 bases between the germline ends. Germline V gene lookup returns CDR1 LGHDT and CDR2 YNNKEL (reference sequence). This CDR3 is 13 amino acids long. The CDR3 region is CASSQNPNQPQHF. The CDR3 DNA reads TGTGCCAGCAGCCAAAATCCTAATCAGCCCCAGCATTTT.

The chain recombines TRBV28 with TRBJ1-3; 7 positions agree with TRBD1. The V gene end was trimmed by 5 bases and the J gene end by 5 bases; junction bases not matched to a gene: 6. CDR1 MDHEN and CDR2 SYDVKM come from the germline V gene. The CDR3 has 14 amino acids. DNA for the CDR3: TGTGCCAGCAGTAGACCAGGGGGGAGAAACACCATATATTTT. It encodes CASSRPGGRNTIYF. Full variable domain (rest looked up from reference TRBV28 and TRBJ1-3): DVKVTQSSRYLVKRTGEKVFLECVQDMDHENMFWYRQDPGLGLRLIYFSYDVKMKEKGDIPEGYSVSREKKERFSLILESASTNQTSMYLCASSRPGGRNTIYFGEGSWLTVV.

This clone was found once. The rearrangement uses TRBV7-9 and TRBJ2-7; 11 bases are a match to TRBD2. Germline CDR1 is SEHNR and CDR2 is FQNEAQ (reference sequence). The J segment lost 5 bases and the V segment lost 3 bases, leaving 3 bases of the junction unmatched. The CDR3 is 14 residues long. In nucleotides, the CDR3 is TGTGCCAGCAGCTTTAGCGGGGGGGCTCACGAGCAGTACTTC. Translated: CASSFSGGAHEQYF.

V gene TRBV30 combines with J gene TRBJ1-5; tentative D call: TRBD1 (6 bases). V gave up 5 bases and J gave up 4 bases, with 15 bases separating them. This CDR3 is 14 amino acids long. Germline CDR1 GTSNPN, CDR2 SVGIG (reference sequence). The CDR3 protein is CAWGSGVRNQPQHF. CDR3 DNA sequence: TGTGCCTGGGGATCAGGGGTAAGGAATCAGCCCCAGCATTTT.

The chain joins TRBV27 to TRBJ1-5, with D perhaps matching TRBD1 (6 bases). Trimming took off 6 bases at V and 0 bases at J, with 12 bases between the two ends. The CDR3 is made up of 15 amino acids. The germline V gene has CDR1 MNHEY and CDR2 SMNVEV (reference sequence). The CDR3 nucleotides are TGTGCCAGCAGGTGGACAGTAAATAGCAATCAGCCCCAGCATTTT. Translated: CASRWTVNSNQPQHF.